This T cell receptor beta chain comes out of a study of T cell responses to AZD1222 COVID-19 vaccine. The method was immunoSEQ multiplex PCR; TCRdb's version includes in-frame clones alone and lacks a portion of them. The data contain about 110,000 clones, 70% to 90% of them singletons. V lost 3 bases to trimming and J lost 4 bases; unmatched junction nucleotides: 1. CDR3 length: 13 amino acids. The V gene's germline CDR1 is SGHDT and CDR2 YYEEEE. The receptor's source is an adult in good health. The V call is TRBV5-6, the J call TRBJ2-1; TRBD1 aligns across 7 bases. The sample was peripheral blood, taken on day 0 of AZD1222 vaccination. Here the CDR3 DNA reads TGTGCCAGCAGCTCGGGACAGTACAATGAGCAGTTCTTC. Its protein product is CASSSGQYNEQFF.